The clone carrying this T cell receptor beta chain was seen a few times. The data were taken from a study of blood T cells in healthy people across ages. For the second PCR, which ran for about 7 to 12 cycles, a sample-barcoded 5' primer and a J-beta primer mix were used. One entry per CDR3 protein, called by TCRdb with MiXCR from the 5' RACE reads. Among about 1 million distinct CDR3 sequences listed, approximately 25% were seen once. This CDR3 region has 14 residues. Deletions cut 1 base from V and 4 bases from J, with 11 bases between. The germline CDR1 and CDR2 sequences are SGHRS and YFSETQ. The sample also formed part of further work on T cells of mothers and their children.

The origin of this receptor is a girl aged 2-10 years in good health. V is TRBV5-1 and J is TRBJ2-5; D possibly corresponds to TRBD1 (5 bases). Sequences were obtained from blood. The CDR3, as DNA: TGCGCCAGCAGCTTGACAGGTCAGGGAGAGACCCAGTACTTC. This encodes CASSLTGQGETQYF.